This passage covers 9 T cell receptor beta chains from one sample sequenced in a study of T cell responses to AZD1222 COVID-19 vaccine. Method: immunoSEQ multiplex PCR; TCRdb's copy keeps in-frame clones and lacks some. The sample includes some 110,000 clones, roughly 93% seen only once; the top ten take 4.5% to 5%. The material sequenced was peripheral blood, taken on day 0 of AZD1222 vaccination. Receptors originate from an adult in good health.

The J gene is TRBJ1-5, the V gene TRBV5-1; D unresolved. Trimming removed 0 bases from V and 7 bases from J, with 8 bases in between. CDR1 SGHRS and CDR2 YFSETQ come from the germline V gene. The CDR3 has 13 amino acids. The CDR3 is CASSLVGGQPQHF. In DNA, the CDR3 is TGCGCCAGCAGCTTGGTAGGCGGGCAGCCCCAGCATTTT.

As regards this clone: Different DNA sequences within this sample yield the same CDR3. The rearrangement uses TRBV7-8 and TRBJ1-3; D ambiguous. The CDR3 is 12 residues long. Germline loops: CDR1 SGHVS, CDR2 FQNEAQ. Trimming removed 5 bases from V and 0 bases from J, with 2 bases in between. The CDR3 nucleotides read TGTGCCAGCAGCCTCTCTGGAAACACCATATATTTT. Protein sequence: CASSLSGNTIYF.

The chain employs TRBV6-5 and TRBJ2-1; TRBD2 matches at 7 bases. Trimming took 2 bases from V and 9 from J; bases not matched to a gene: 10. The CDR3 spans 15 residues. Germline CDR1 MNHEY, CDR2 SVGAGI. CDR3 region: CASSYTEGRGGEQFF. DNA for the CDR3: TGTGCCAGCAGTTACACCGAAGGACGCGGGGGTGAGCAGTTCTTC.

This clone appeared a single time. The rearrangement joins TRBV19 to TRBJ1-1; D call uncertain. Germline-derived CDR1 and CDR2 are LNHDA and SQIVND (reference sequence). V was shortened by 3 bases and J by 4 bases, with 15 bases between the two germline ends. CDR3 length: 15 amino acids. CDR3 DNA: TGTGCCAGTAGTATTTCCGCGGGCTATGGCACTGAAGCTTTCTTT. It is translated as CASSISAGYGTEAFF.

CDR3 DNA: TGCAGTGCTAGTTGGGGGAGGGCCCTATTAGGTGGCGAGCAGTACTTC. As protein: CSASWGRALLGGEQYF. The chain recombines TRBV20-1 with TRBJ2-7; 7 bases align to TRBD2. Trimming removed 3 bases from V and 6 bases from J; junction bases left unmatched: 17. Germline-derived CDR1 and CDR2 are DFQATT and SNEGSKA (reference sequence). This CDR3 contains 16 residues.

J is TRBJ1-1 and V is TRBV2; no clear D. Germline lookup yields CDR1 SNHLY and CDR2 FYNNEI. CDR3 length equals 11 residues. V shed 0 bases and J shed 4 bases, with 0 bases lying between them. The CDR3 sequence: CASSEATEAFF. The CDR3 DNA reads as TGTGCCAGCAGTGAAGCCACTGAAGCTTTCTTT.

CDR3 in amino acids: CASHTNTEAFF. The CDR3 DNA sequence: TGTGCCAGTCACACAAACACTGAAGCTTTCTTT. This chain joins TRBV19 and TRBJ1-1, with unresolved D. This CDR3 region has 11 residues. The germline CDR1 and CDR2 sequences are LNHDA and SQIVND (reference sequence). Between the trimmed V and J ends, which lost 8 bases and 2 bases, there was a span of 6 bases.

The chain combines TRBV2 with TRBJ2-5; D tentatively fits TRBD1 or TRBD2 (5 bases each). V was trimmed by 7 bases and J by 7 bases, leaving 13 bases between them. There are 12 residues in the CDR3. The germline V gene encodes CDR1 SNHLY and CDR2 FYNNEI. In nucleotides, the CDR3 is TGTGCCAGCACCAAGGGACGGGGGACCCAGTACTTC. This sequence encodes CASTKGRGTQYF. The variable domain in full, completed from reference TRBV2 and TRBJ2-5, reads EPEVTQTPSHQVTQMGQEVILRCVPISNHLYFYWYRQILGQKVEFLVSFYNNEISEKSEIFDDQFSVERPDGSNFTLKIRSTKLEDSAMYFCASTKGRGTQYFGPGTRLLVL.

The V and J genes are TRBV7-2 and TRBJ1-4, with D unclear. Germline lookup yields CDR1 SGHTA and CDR2 FQGNSA. V gave up 2 bases and J gave up 1 base, with 2 bases separating them. The CDR3 is made up of 13 amino acids. DNA of the CDR3: TGTGCCAGCAGCTTAAGAACTAATGAAAAACTGTTTTTT. Translating it yields CASSLRTNEKLFF. Using reference TRBV7-2 and TRBJ1-4 for the parts outside the CDR3, the full variable domain is GAGVSQSPSNKVTEKGKDVELRCDPISGHTALYWYRQSLGQGLEFLIYFQGNSAPDKSGLPSDRFSAERTGGSVSTLTIQRTQQEDSAVYLCASSLRTNEKLFFGSGTQLSVL.